The entry that follows covers one T cell receptor beta chain sequence. This entry is derived from a study of shared clonotypes between healthy human individuals. All donors were healthy HIV-negative adults lacking recent acute infections or vaccinations. The authors distributed each subset's genomic DNA evenly over several immunoSEQ plates. The unsorted PBMC sample used ten immunoSEQ deep assay plates. Original methodology: ImmunoSEQ sequences covered only the junction and lacked quality scores; filtering therefore differed. Some clones are missing from TCRdb's copy, which holds only in-frame ones; the method was immunoSEQ multiplex PCR. V and J calls and clone size come straight from that table; D and trimming were deduced from the DNA. The profile shows about 500,000 clones, about 74% of them singletons. J was trimmed by 6 bases and V by 1 base; bases with no gene match: 11. From germline, CDR1 is LGHNA and CDR2 YSLEER. The CDR3 length is 16 residues.

V and J are TRBV4-3 and TRBJ2-7, with TRBD2 identical over 8 bases. The source material was PBMCs. The TCR originated in a woman aged 40-49 years in good health. Some clones in this sample may be carry-over from other donors' samples. The CDR3 DNA reads TGCGCCAGCAGCCAAGGCCCTTTCGGGAGGGGAGGCGAGCAGTACTTC. It codes for CASSQGPFGRGGEQYF.